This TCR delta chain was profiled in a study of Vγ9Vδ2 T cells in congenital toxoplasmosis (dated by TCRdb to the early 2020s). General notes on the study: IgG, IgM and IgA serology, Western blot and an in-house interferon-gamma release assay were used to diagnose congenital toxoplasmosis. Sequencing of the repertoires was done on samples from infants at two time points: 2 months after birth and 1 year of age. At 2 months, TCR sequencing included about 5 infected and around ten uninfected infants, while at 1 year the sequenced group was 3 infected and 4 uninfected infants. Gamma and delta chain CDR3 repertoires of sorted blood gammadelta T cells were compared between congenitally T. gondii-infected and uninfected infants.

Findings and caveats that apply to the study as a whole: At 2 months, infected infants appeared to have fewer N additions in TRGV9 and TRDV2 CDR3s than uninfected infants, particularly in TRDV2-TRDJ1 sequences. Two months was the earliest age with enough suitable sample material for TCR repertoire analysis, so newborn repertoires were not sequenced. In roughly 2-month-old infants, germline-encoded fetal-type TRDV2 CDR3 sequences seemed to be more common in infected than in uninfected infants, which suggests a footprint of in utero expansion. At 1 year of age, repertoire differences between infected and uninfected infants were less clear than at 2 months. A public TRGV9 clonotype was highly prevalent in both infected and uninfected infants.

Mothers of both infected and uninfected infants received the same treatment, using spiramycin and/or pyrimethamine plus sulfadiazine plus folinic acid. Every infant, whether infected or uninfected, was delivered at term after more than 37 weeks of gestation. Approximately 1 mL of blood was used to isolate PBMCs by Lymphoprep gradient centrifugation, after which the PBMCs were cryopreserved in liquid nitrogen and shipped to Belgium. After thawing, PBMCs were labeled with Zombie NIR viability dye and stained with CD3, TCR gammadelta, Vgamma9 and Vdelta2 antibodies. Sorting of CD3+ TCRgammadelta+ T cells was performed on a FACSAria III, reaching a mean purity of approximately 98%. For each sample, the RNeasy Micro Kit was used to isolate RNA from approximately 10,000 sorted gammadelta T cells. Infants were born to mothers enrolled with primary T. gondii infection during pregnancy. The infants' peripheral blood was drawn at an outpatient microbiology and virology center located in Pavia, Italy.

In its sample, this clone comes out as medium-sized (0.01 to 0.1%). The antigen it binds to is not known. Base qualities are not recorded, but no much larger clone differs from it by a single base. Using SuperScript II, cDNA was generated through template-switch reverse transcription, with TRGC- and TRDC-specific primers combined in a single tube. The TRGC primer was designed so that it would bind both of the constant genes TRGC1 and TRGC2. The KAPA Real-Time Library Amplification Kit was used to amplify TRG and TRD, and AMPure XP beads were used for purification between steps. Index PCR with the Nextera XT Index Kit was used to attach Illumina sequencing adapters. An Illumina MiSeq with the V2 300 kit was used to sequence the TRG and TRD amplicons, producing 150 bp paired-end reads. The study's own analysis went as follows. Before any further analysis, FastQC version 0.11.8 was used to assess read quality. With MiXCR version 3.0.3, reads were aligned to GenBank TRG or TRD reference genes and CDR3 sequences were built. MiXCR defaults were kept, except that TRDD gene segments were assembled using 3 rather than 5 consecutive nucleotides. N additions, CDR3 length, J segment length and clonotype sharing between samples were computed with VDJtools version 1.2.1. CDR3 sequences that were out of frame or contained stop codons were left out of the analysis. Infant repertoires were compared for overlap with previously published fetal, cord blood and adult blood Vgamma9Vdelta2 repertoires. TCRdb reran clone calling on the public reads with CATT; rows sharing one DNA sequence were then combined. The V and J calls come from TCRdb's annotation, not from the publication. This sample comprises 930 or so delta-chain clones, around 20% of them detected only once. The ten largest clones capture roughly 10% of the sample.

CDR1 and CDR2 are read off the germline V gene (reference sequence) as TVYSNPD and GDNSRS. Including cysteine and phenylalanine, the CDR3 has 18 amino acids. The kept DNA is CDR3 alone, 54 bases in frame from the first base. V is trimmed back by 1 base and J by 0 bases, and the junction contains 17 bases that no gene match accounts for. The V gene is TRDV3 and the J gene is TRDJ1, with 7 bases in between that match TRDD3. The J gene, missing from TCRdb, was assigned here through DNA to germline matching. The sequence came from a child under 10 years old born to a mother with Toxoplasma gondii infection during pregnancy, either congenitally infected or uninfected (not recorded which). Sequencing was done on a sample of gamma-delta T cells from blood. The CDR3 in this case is CAFISRATGALYTDKLIF. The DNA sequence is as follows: TGTGCCTTTATATCCCGGGCGACTGGGGCCCTGTACACCGATAAACTCATCTTT.